This paragraph covers one T cell receptor (beta chain) sequence. As yet, its antigen is unknown. CDR1 and CDR2 (germline): SGHTA, FQGNSA. The germline V and J ends were trimmed by 5 bases and 4 bases, with 12 bases remaining between them. The CDR3 contains 14 residues. The data stem from a study of blood T cells in healthy people across ages. Study-wide points: Roughly linear declines in TCR beta diversity per million T cells occurred with age. The study found more naive CD4+ cells and higher diversity in long-lived than aged donors.

A second PCR, run for about 6 to 11 cycles, used a sample-barcoded 5' primer plus a J-beta primer mix. TCRdb re-called the 5' RACE reads with MiXCR, one entry per CDR3 protein. There are 630,000 or so distinct CDR3 sequences in the sample; around 32% occur only once, and approximately 15% lies in the top ten. The sequence was obtained from a woman of 80 years or more in good health. Sequenced: blood. This chain links TRBV7-2 with TRBJ1-5; D not certain. CDR3 sequence (DNA): TGTGCCAGCAGCCGGACGGGCCAGAATCAGCCCCAGCATTTT. It codes for CASSRTGQNQPQHF.